Described below is a single T cell receptor (beta chain) sequence and its context. TCRdb keeps only in-frame clones here, not all; method: immunoSEQ multiplex PCR. The table lists about 480,000 clones, approximately 89% of them singletons, with 0.7% to 1% in the top ten. The source of the sample is a study of blood T cell repertoires in COVID-19. Looking at the study overall: The samples span acute and convalescent COVID-19 from the United States, Italy and Spain. T cells, B-cell-depleted T cells, or PBMCs provided the cDNA or gDNA that served as material.

There are 14 residues in the CDR3. Germline lookup yields CDR1 SGHVS and CDR2 FNYEAQ. Trimming removed 5 bases from V and 9 bases from J; junction bases left unmatched: 8. Followed longitudinally, the Seattle patients had been enrolled during active infection. The receptor was derived from a man aged 18-30 years with COVID-19, enrolled during active disease. The sample taken for sequencing was peripheral blood. The genes are TRBV7-6 and TRBJ2-1; TRBD1 matches 9 bases. CDR3 in DNA: TGTGCCAGCAGCGTTACAGGGGGCTTTCGTGAGCAGTTCTTC. Its translation is CASSVTGGFREQFF.